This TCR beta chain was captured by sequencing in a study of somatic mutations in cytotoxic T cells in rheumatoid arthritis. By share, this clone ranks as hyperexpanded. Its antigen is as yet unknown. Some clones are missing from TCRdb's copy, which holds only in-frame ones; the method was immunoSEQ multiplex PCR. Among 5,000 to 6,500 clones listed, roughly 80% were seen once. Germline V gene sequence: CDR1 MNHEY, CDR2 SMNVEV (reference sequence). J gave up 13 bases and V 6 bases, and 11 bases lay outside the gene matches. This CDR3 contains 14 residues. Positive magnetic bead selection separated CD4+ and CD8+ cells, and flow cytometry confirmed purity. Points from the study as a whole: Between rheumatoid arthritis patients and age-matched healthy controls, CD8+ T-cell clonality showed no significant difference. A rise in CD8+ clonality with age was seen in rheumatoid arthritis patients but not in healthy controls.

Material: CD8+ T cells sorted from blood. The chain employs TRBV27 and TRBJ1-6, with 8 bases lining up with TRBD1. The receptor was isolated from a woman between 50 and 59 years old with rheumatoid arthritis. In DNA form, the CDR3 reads TGTGCCAGCAGCGCCGGAACAGGGGGAGGGCCCCTCCACTTT. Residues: CASSAGTGGGPLHF.